One and the same sample provided the 17 T cell receptor beta chains below, sequenced in a study of CD8 T cells in ankylosing spondylitis. TCRdb reprocessed the 5' RACE reads via MiXCR and lists one record per CDR3 protein. The table includes more than 10,000 distinct CDR3 sequences, under 3.5% detected once. The sequencing input was blood, either unsorted or a sorted T cell fraction (not recorded which). These receptors all come from a male donor with ankylosing spondylitis or in good health (not recorded which).

This clonotype was seen at least ten times. V and J are TRBV10-3 and TRBJ2-5, with D unresolved. The CDR3 is 9 residues long. Germline values: CDR1 ENHRY, CDR2 SYGVKD. V was trimmed by 11 bases and J by 5 bases, leaving 6 bases between them. CDR3 sequence: CAPSETQYF. CDR3 DNA sequence: TGTGCCCCCTCGGAGACCCAGTACTTC.

At least ten counts were recorded for this clonotype. The chain recombines TRBV9 with TRBJ2-5, with D possibly matching TRBD2 (6 bases). Germline V gives CDR1 SGDLS, CDR2 YYNGEE. Trimming stripped 0 bases from V and 0 bases from J, with 12 bases between. The CDR3 has 16 residues. The CDR3 loop is CASSVEAGSYQETQYF. CDR3 coding DNA: TGTGCCAGCAGCGTAGAGGCCGGGAGTTACCAAGAGACCCAGTACTTC.

This clonotype has at least ten counts. The gene calls are TRBV9 and TRBJ1-5; TRBD1 might be the D (6 bases). The germline V gene has CDR1 SGDLS and CDR2 YYNGEE. The CDR3 sequence is 13 residues long. V was cut by 4 bases and J by 5 bases, with 10 bases left in between. CDR3 bases: TGTGCCAGCAGCCTCAGGACAGATCAGCCCCAGCATTTT. This sequence encodes CASSLRTDQPQHF.

This clonotype was recorded at least ten times. CDR3 sequence: CASSVDRDRTDTQYF. The CDR3 nucleotides are TGTGCCAGCAGCGTCGACAGGGATCGCACAGATACGCAGTATTTT. This sequence joins TRBV9 and TRBJ2-3; 7 bases fit TRBD1. CDR1 and CDR2 from the germline V gene are SGDLS and YYNGEE. The CDR3 runs 15 residues. J gave up 1 base and V 2 bases, and 4 bases lay outside the gene matches. The full variable domain, rest sourced from reference TRBV9 and TRBJ2-3, is DSGVTQTPKHLITATGQRVTLRCSPRSGDLSVYWYQQSLDQGLQFLIQYYNGEERAKGNILERFSAQQFPDLHSELNLSSLELGDSALYFCASSVDRDRTDTQYFGPGTRLTVL.

This clonotype was detected ten times or more. The rearrangement uses TRBV9 and TRBJ2-5; D possibly matches TRBD1 or TRBD2 (5 bases each). V shed 0 bases and J shed 4 bases, with 10 bases lying between them. Germline CDR1 SGDLS, CDR2 YYNGEE. This CDR3 has 14 amino acids. The CDR3 reads CASSVDQGVETQYF. The CDR3 DNA reads TGTGCCAGCAGCGTAGACCAGGGAGTAGAGACCCAGTACTTC. Variable domain in full (rest from reference TRBV9 and TRBJ2-5): DSGVTQTPKHLITATGQRVTLRCSPRSGDLSVYWYQQSLDQGLQFLIQYYNGEERAKGNILERFSAQQFPDLHSELNLSSLELGDSALYFCASSVDQGVETQYFGPGTRLLVL.

This clonotype was seen ten or more times. This CDR3 is CASSPIGDNEAFF. The CDR3 nucleotides read TGTGCCAGCAGCCCAATAGGGGATAATGAAGCTTTCTTT. The chain employs TRBV9 and TRBJ1-1, with D possibly being TRBD1 (5 bases). V was clipped by 4 bases and J by 7 bases, with 14 bases between them. CDR1 and CDR2 from the germline V gene are SGDLS and YYNGEE. The CDR3 consists of 13 residues.

This clonotype qualifies as medium-sized. The CDR3 loop reads CASSAGLGTDTQYF. The CDR3 region has the DNA TGTGCCAGCAGCGCGGGCCTAGGCACAGATACGCAGTATTTT. The rearrangement joins TRBV9 to TRBJ2-3; no clear D gene. V was clipped by 3 bases and J by 1 base, with 9 bases between them. Germline lookup yields CDR1 SGDLS and CDR2 YYNGEE. This CDR3 is built from 14 residues.

This clonotype was recorded many times. The chain links TRBV9 to TRBJ2-5; 16 nucleotides match TRBD2. The trim removed 2 bases at V and 5 bases at J, leaving 6 bases unmatched. The CDR3 extends over 17 amino acids. Germline CDR1 and CDR2: SGDLS and YYNGEE. The CDR3 protein is CASSVGTSGRADETQYF. CDR3 DNA sequence: TGTGCCAGCAGCGTGGGGACTAGCGGGAGGGCCGATGAGACCCAGTACTTC. The entire variable domain, with the rest obtained from reference TRBV9 and TRBJ2-5, is as follows: DSGVTQTPKHLITATGQRVTLRCSPRSGDLSVYWYQQSLDQGLQFLIQYYNGEERAKGNILERFSAQQFPDLHSELNLSSLELGDSALYFCASSVGTSGRADETQYFGPGTRLLVL.

This clonotype has at least ten counts. This chain uses TRBV9 with TRBJ1-2; tentative D call: TRBD1 (5 bases). The V and J ends lost 0 bases and 4 bases respectively, with 19 bases between them. This CDR3 region has 17 residues. The germline CDR1 and CDR2 sequences are SGDLS and YYNGEE. The CDR3 DNA follows: TGTGCCAGCAGCGTAGTACCATCCGCGACAGCCTCCTATGGCTACACCTTC. Its translation is CASSVVPSATASYGYTF.

This clonotype was detected ten times or more. The J gene is TRBJ2-1, the V gene TRBV9, with 8 bases identical to TRBD2. Trimming cost V 0 bases and J 7 bases; bases outside gene matches: 15. Germline values: CDR1 SGDLS, CDR2 YYNGEE. The CDR3 consists of 18 residues. DNA for the CDR3: TGTGCCAGCAGCGTAGGCATGCCAGGGCCGGGAGGGCGGAATGAGCAGTTCTTC. Translated: CASSVGMPGPGGRNEQFF.

This clonotype was recorded many times. The gene calls are TRBV9 and TRBJ2-1; 9 nucleotides align to TRBD2. The trim removed 0 bases at V and 6 bases at J, leaving 16 bases unmatched. The V gene's germline CDR1 is SGDLS and CDR2 YYNGEE. The CDR3 loop spans 19 amino acids. As DNA, the CDR3 is TGTGCCAGCAGCGTAGAGCCGGCGGGAGGGCCTACTTTTGTCAATGAGCAGTTCTTC. Translating gives CASSVEPAGGPTFVNEQFF.

This clonotype appeared many times. The V and J genes are TRBV9 and TRBJ2-1; D may be TRBD2 (6 bases). The V and J ends lost 4 bases and 8 bases respectively, with 16 bases between them. The CDR3 runs 14 residues. Germline V gene lookup returns CDR1 SGDLS and CDR2 YYNGEE. In DNA, the CDR3 is TGTGCCAGCAGCTCTGGGACTTTGAACGATGAGCAGTTCTTC. Amino acid sequence: CASSSGTLNDEQFF.

This clonotype was recorded many times. V usage is TRBV9 and J usage is TRBJ2-3, with 8 bases identical to TRBD1. J lost 1 base, V lost 4 bases, and 5 bases had no gene match. Germline CDR1 SGDLS, CDR2 YYNGEE. The CDR3 sequence is 15 residues long. The CDR3 loop is CASSLGQGRTDTQYF. In DNA form, the CDR3 reads TGTGCCAGCAGCCTCGGACAGGGTCGCACAGATACGCAGTATTTT. The complete variable domain, with remaining parts taken from reference TRBV9 and TRBJ2-3, reads DSGVTQTPKHLITATGQRVTLRCSPRSGDLSVYWYQQSLDQGLQFLIQYYNGEERAKGNILERFSAQQFPDLHSELNLSSLELGDSALYFCASSLGQGRTDTQYFGPGTRLTVL.

This clonotype was counted many times. This chain links TRBV9 with TRBJ2-7; 9 nucleotides match TRBD2. This CDR3 is built from 15 residues. With 5 bases clipped from V and 6 bases from J, the junction kept 12 bases outside the gene matches. Per germline, CDR1 SGDLS and CDR2 YYNGEE. The CDR3 sequence is CASSRISGGLGEQYF. CDR3 DNA: TGTGCCAGCAGTCGTATTAGCGGGGGCCTAGGCGAGCAGTACTTC.

This clonotype was counted at least ten times. The genes are TRBV9 and TRBJ2-1; D remains ambiguous. This CDR3 comprises 15 residues. The V gene's germline CDR1 is SGDLS and CDR2 YYNGEE. Trimming pared 4 bases from V and 5 bases from J, leaving 16 bases between. The CDR3: CASSPPQAVDNEQFF. The CDR3 coding sequence is TGTGCCAGCAGCCCACCCCAGGCCGTGGACAATGAGCAGTTCTTC.

V gene TRBV9 combines with J gene TRBJ2-2, with no clear D. CDR1 is SGDLS and CDR2 is YYNGEE in the germline V gene. The CDR3 totals 12 residues. Deletions cut 4 bases from V and 5 bases from J, with 6 bases between. As DNA, the CDR3 is TGTGCCAGCAGCTCCCGTACCGGGGAGCTGTTTTTT. The encoded protein is CASSSRTGELFF.

This clonotype was detected many times. J is TRBJ2-2 and V is TRBV9, with TRBD2 matching 8 bases. Trimming took 0 bases from V and 6 from J; bases not matched to a gene: 7. Germline CDR1 reads SGDLS; CDR2 reads YYNGEE. CDR3 length: 16 residues. The CDR3 DNA sequence: TGTGCCAGCAGCGTAGGAAGCGGGGGAGGCGCCGGGGAGCTGTTTTTT. It yields the protein CASSVGSGGGAGELFF.